The clone carrying this TCR beta chain showed up just once. Its antigen is not identified. TCRdb's copy holds only in-frame clones and misses some; the assay was immunoSEQ multiplex PCR. The table records 150,000 to 180,000 clones, 85% to 95% of them present only once. This record belongs to a study of T cell responses to AZD1222 COVID-19 vaccine. Findings and caveats of the study: Reportedly, close to half of spike-specific TCRs are directed against unmutated variant regions.

This CDR3 region has 13 residues. The V end was cut by 3 bases, the J end by 2 bases, with 8 bases between. From germline, CDR1 is SGDLS and CDR2 YYNGEE. The TCR originated in an adult who received the AZD1222 COVID-19 vaccine. The source was peripheral blood, collected 28 days after the second AZD1222 dose. This chain links TRBV9 with TRBJ1-1; no reliable D call. As DNA, the CDR3 is TGTGCCAGCAGCGCAGACACTAACACTGAAGCTTTCTTT. Protein: CASSADTNTEAFF.